This T cell receptor (beta chain) comes out of a study of T cells in localized non-small cell lung cancer (dated by TCRdb to between 2020 and 2021). Study-level background: The study examined T cell repertoires in a few hundred patients with early-stage NSCLC and compared tumors with uninvolved tumor-adjacent lungs. The cohort consisted of approximately 240 treatment-naive NSCLC patients whose localized lung tumors had been resected. A mean age of around 66 years was recorded for the NSCLC patients, of whom more than 120 were male and about a hundred were female. On the study overall, not on this receptor specifically: Since the design was exploratory, TCR variables were selected using unadjusted p-values with no false-discovery rate correction. Longer overall survival was associated with higher T cell density in blood, whereas shorter survival was associated with higher clonality in adjacent lung. Of the top 100 tumor clones, a median of approximately 60 were detected in paired uninvolved adjacent lung; roughly 29 were also among that lung's top 100. Because multi-region tumor sequencing was not performed, intratumor heterogeneity could not be ruled out. Uninvolved tumor-adjacent lung showed the highest T cell clonality, higher than tumor, which suggests more focused antigenic responses in the uninvolved tumor-adjacent lung.

At diagnosis, tumor, uninvolved tumor-adjacent lung and peripheral blood were collected and then preserved as a mix of FFPE and fresh-frozen material. Blood samples were analyzed as peripheral blood mononuclear cells for TCR repertoire profiling. TCR beta CDR3 regions were sequenced from DNA using the immunoSEQ Assay. The study's processing was this. To compute T cell density, TCR beta template counts were normalized to usable DNA, which was estimated by amplifying housekeeping genes. Using the preseqR package, richness was estimated by extrapolating to 120,000 templates for tissue samples and 400,000 templates for PBMC samples. Clonality was defined as one minus Pielou's evenness. Tissue-enriched TCRs were identified through differential abundance testing performed on productive amino-acid clonotypes, with a minimum total count of 5 and an alpha of 0.1. Repertoire overlap between compartments was quantified with the Jaccard Index and Morisita Overlap Index. GLIPH clustered TCR beta CDR3s with public tetramer-defined viral CDR3s; viral motifs required at least three viral sequences plus V-gene enrichment. Drawn from immuneACCESS, this table holds only the in-frame rearrangements with V and J called that TCRdb kept. Clones are partly lost; checked studies trace under half to an unresolved V gene and leave the rest unexplained. That table is the source of V, J and clone size, and D and trimming were worked out from the DNA. The sample table shows 70,000 to 80,000 clones, and around nine tenths are seen once. The ten largest clones add up to 20% to 25% of the sample.

The CDR3 holds 14 amino acids from the cysteine to the phenylalanine. Of all the DNA, just the CDR3 is kept, 42 bases in frame from base 1. CDR1 and CDR2, looked up from the germline V gene, are MNHEY and SVGAGI. Clipping removes 5 bases from V and 2 bases from J, with 3 as the unmatched junction base count. Remarks on this clone: Its target antigen remains unknown. No much larger clone is present one base from it, and per-base qualities are unavailable. The sample contains more than one DNA sequence encoding this CDR3.

The clonotype was recovered from a woman aged 40-69 years with stage I squamous cell lung carcinoma. The sample in question was peripheral blood, obtained before any cancer treatment. This chain is built from TRBV6-5 and TRBJ2-7; 10 of the junction bases match TRBD2. This receptor has the CDR3 CASSRSGGAYEQYF. The bases read TGTGCCAGCAGTAGGAGCGGGGGGGCCTACGAGCAGTACTTC.